These T cell receptor beta chains were read from a single sample in a study of identical twins. TCRdb recomputed calls from the 5' RACE reads with MiXCR, one row per CDR3 protein. The sample shows under 300,000 distinct CDR3 sequences, over 12% of them seen only once. Sequencing used memory (CD45RO+) T cells sorted from blood. The receptors were gathered from a woman under 30 in good health. Both conserved end residues are part of each CDR3. D genes are given only for firm matches. Some rows have no size entry. The others give once, few or many, or a class for an expanded clone.

CDR3 protein: CSARTPGLQSEQYF
CDR3 DNA: TGCAGTGCTAGAACCCCGGGATTACAGAGCGAGCAGTACTTC
J gene: TRBJ2-7
clone size: .
V gene: TRBV20-1
D gene: .

CDR3 protein: CASRRDSQETQYF
CDR3 DNA: TGTGCCAGCCGCCGGGACAGTCAAGAGACCCAGTACTTC
J gene: TRBJ2-5
clone size: .
V gene: TRBV2
D gene: TRBD1

CDR3 protein: CAIRPSQGVGSGYTF
CDR3 DNA: TGTGCCATCAGGCCCAGTCAGGGGGTCGGTAGCGGCTACACCTTC
J gene: TRBJ1-2
clone size: few
V gene: TRBV10-3
D gene: TRBD1

CDR3 protein: CASSLYPSGAGELFF
CDR3 DNA: TGTGCCAGCAGCTTATATCCTAGCGGGGCCGGGGAGCTGTTTTTT
J gene: TRBJ2-2
clone size: few
V gene: TRBV7-2
D gene: TRBD2

CDR3 protein: CASSYGTSGSNEQFF
CDR3 DNA: TGTGCCAGCAGTTACGGGACTAGCGGGAGTAATGAGCAGTTCTTC
J gene: TRBJ2-1
clone size: few
V gene: TRBV6-2/TRBV6-3
D gene: TRBD2

CDR3 protein: CASSRFGGDRGFAEAFF
CDR3 DNA: TGTGCCAGCAGCCGATTTGGCGGGGACAGGGGGTTCGCTGAAGCTTTCTTT
J gene: TRBJ1-1
clone size: few
V gene: TRBV6-1
D gene: TRBD1

CDR3 protein: CASSPTNREQYF
CDR3 DNA: TGTGCCAGCAGCCCGACTAATCGCGAGCAGTACTTC
J gene: TRBJ2-7
clone size: .
V gene: TRBV7-2
D gene: .

CDR3 protein: CASSPASAGFTDTQYF
CDR3 DNA: TGTGCCAGCAGCCCAGCTAGCGCAGGTTTCACAGATACGCAGTATTTT
J gene: TRBJ2-3
clone size: .
V gene: TRBV7-8
D gene: .

CDR3 protein: CASTLGGGGDNEQFF
CDR3 DNA: TGTGCCAGCACCCTGGGCGGGGGGGGAGACAATGAGCAGTTCTTC
J gene: TRBJ2-1
clone size: few
V gene: TRBV12-3/TRBV12-4
D gene: TRBD2

CDR3 protein: CASSLHRSNTGELFF
CDR3 DNA: TGTGCCAGCAGCTTGCATCGTTCGAACACCGGGGAGCTGTTTTTT
J gene: TRBJ2-2
clone size: .
V gene: TRBV7-2
D gene: .

CDR3 protein: CASSRTGTARNTIYF
CDR3 DNA: TGTGCCAGCAGCAGAACCGGGACAGCGAGAAACACCATATATTTT
J gene: TRBJ1-3
clone size: .
V gene: TRBV7-9
D gene: TRBD1

CDR3 protein: CASSFGGIGAGELFF
CDR3 DNA: TGTGCCAGCAGTTTTGGAGGGATCGGTGCCGGGGAGCTGTTTTTT
J gene: TRBJ2-2
clone size: .
V gene: TRBV27
D gene: .

CDR3 protein: CASSFPRRKQETQYF
CDR3 DNA: TGTGCCAGCAGCTTCCCTCGACGAAAGCAAGAGACCCAGTACTTC
J gene: TRBJ2-5
clone size: few
V gene: TRBV7-9
D gene: .

CDR3 protein: CASSLGILDEQFF
CDR3 DNA: TGCGCCAGCAGCTTAGGGATTTTGGATGAGCAGTTCTTC
J gene: TRBJ2-1
clone size: few
V gene: TRBV5-1
D gene: .

CDR3 protein: CASSSGIALEAFF
CDR3 DNA: TGTGCCAGCAGCTCGGGGATTGCATTGGAAGCTTTCTTT
J gene: TRBJ1-1
clone size: .
V gene: TRBV11-2
D gene: .

CDR3 protein: CSVDRGSYGYTF
CDR3 DNA: TGCAGCGTGGACAGGGGTAGCTATGGCTACACCTTC
J gene: TRBJ1-2
clone size: few
V gene: TRBV29-1
D gene: TRBD1

CDR3 protein: CASSLATGDNEQFF
CDR3 DNA: TGTGCTAGCAGCTTAGCGACTGGGGACAATGAGCAGTTCTTC
J gene: TRBJ2-1
clone size: few
V gene: TRBV7-7
D gene: .

CDR3 protein: CSAPRGTGRNEKLFF
CDR3 DNA: TGCAGTGCCCCGAGGGGGACAGGGAGGAATGAAAAACTGTTTTTT
J gene: TRBJ1-4
clone size: .
V gene: TRBV20-1
D gene: TRBD1

CDR3 protein: CSVEGQDTSGWDYNEQFF
CDR3 DNA: TGCAGCGTCGAGGGACAAGACACTAGCGGTTGGGACTACAATGAGCAGTTCTTC
J gene: TRBJ2-1
clone size: .
V gene: TRBV29-1
D gene: TRBD2

CDR3 protein: CASSLGHTNQPQHF
CDR3 DNA: TGTGCCAGCAGCTTAGGACACACCAATCAGCCCCAGCATTTT
J gene: TRBJ1-5
clone size: .
V gene: TRBV6-2/TRBV6-3
D gene: .

CDR3 protein: CSASPTGVSTTEAFF
CDR3 DNA: TGCAGTGCTAGTCCCACCGGGGTTAGTACCACTGAAGCTTTCTTT
J gene: TRBJ1-1
clone size: .
V gene: TRBV20-1
D gene: .

CDR3 protein: CASSHPGGKSSYNSPLHF
CDR3 DNA: TGCGCCAGCAGCCATCCCGGGGGGAAGAGCTCCTATAATTCACCCCTCCACTTT
J gene: TRBJ1-6
clone size: few
V gene: TRBV4-1
D gene: .

CDR3 protein: CASSLFSPENYGYTF
CDR3 DNA: TGCGCCAGCAGCTTATTTTCGCCGGAAAACTATGGCTACACCTTC
J gene: TRBJ1-2
clone size: .
V gene: TRBV5-1
D gene: .

CDR3 protein: CASSLATIAETQYF
CDR3 DNA: TGTGCCAGCAGCTTAGCAACGATTGCGGAGACCCAGTACTTC
J gene: TRBJ2-5
clone size: .
V gene: TRBV7-2
D gene: .

CDR3 protein: CAISDGQIGYNEQFF
CDR3 DNA: TGTGCCATCAGTGATGGACAGATTGGGTACAATGAGCAGTTCTTC
J gene: TRBJ2-1
clone size: .
V gene: TRBV10-3
D gene: .

CDR3 protein: CASSFFRSSGNTIYF
CDR3 DNA: TGTGCCAGCAGTTTCTTCCGAAGCTCTGGAAACACCATATATTTT
J gene: TRBJ1-3
clone size: .
V gene: TRBV12-3/TRBV12-4
D gene: .

CDR3 protein: CASSYSNMGYGYTF
CDR3 DNA: TGTGCCAGCAGTTACTCGAACATGGGCTATGGCTACACCTTC
J gene: TRBJ1-2
clone size: many
V gene: TRBV6-5
D gene: .

CDR3 protein: CASFRREGTEAFF
CDR3 DNA: TGTGCCTCCTTTCGAAGGGAGGGGACTGAAGCTTTCTTT
J gene: TRBJ1-1
clone size: many
V gene: TRBV24-1
D gene: .

CDR3 protein: CASRYTGRMTEAFF
CDR3 DNA: TGTGCCAGCAGGTATACAGGGAGGATGACTGAAGCTTTCTTT
J gene: TRBJ1-1
clone size: many
V gene: TRBV3-1
D gene: .